This T cell receptor (beta chain) was obtained from a study of post-analysis software for immune sequencing data. Study as a whole: Relapsing-remitting, secondary progressive and progressive-relapsing multiple sclerosis courses were included. Study outcomes and limitations: Multiple sclerosis patients had significantly lower normalized Chao1 diversity than controls. With TRBV5-6, TRBV5-1 and TRBV20-1 included, about five TRBV segments were more frequent in patients than in controls.

Comments on this clonotype: Its cognate antigen is unknown.

The CDR3 spans 15 residues. Germline assignment: CDR1 MNHEY and CDR2 SVGAGI. The J segment lost 3 bases and the V segment lost 5 bases, leaving 7 bases of the junction unmatched. Sequencing libraries made from TCR beta cDNA carried unique molecular identifiers. It was from roughly 1 to 10 million T cells that about half a million cDNA molecules came. TCRdb re-called the PCR reads through MiXCR, storing one row per CDR3 protein. The sample has 450,000 to 650,000 distinct CDR3 sequences, 44% seen once. This sequence originates from a girl between 5 and 17 years old with multiple sclerosis. The rearrangement joins TRBV6-5 to TRBJ2-5, with 9 bases identical to TRBD1. The material sequenced was blood. CDR3 region: CASSRTGGAEETQYF. CDR3 in DNA: TGTGCCAGCAGTCGCACAGGGGGCGCAGAAGAGACCCAGTACTTC.